This paragraph reports one T cell receptor beta chain. What it recognizes is unknown. This sample was included in a study of long-term antiretroviral therapy in people with HIV. Regarding the study as a whole: Regardless of time point, clones expanded before ART dominated the repertoire. Sampling of blood ran from the mid-2000s to the late 2010s, and older ART regimens were possibly in use. Once patients were on ART, diversity went higher but still fell short of transplant donor controls.

The authors ran the immunoSEQ assay, v3.0, at survey level. A per-sample goal of about 35,000-55,000 T-cell genomes was targeted by sequencing. Measured with immunoSEQ multiplex PCR; TCRdb has only the in-frame clones, and not every one. The repertoire holds about 12,000 clones, with nearly 85% as singletons. Per the germline V gene, CDR1 is MDHEN and CDR2 is SYDVKM. V dropped 7 bases and J dropped 1 base, with 7 bases sitting between them. The CDR3 is 12 amino acids. The clonotype was recovered from a man between 35 and 55 years old with HIV. The chain recombines TRBV28 with TRBJ2-5, with D perhaps TRBD2 (5 bases). Material: unsorted PBMCs, obtained 3.4 years after starting antiretroviral therapy. CDR3 residues: CASKAVQETQYF. In DNA form, the CDR3 reads TGTGCCAGCAAAGCGGTCCAAGAGACCCAGTACTTC.